The T cell receptor (beta chain) under discussion was sequenced for a study of blood T cell repertoires in COVID-19. As for the study in general: The United States, Italy and Spain supplied acute and convalescent COVID-19 samples.

This clone was observed at least ten times. J lost 1 base, V lost 5 bases, and 5 bases had no gene match. CDR1 and CDR2 from the germline V gene are SGHAT and FQNNGV. The CDR3 runs to 15 residues. Produced via immunoSEQ multiplex PCR; TCRdb's table is partial and in-frame only. This sample has about 85,000 clones; 65% to 85% occur once, and the top ten carry approximately 10%. Material for sequencing was peripheral blood. The chain joins TRBV11-2 to TRBJ2-5; 9 bases fit TRBD2. This receptor was obtained from a man in his sixties or seventies with acute or convalescent COVID-19. CDR3 coding DNA: TGTGCCAGCAGCCAAAGCGGGGGGAGCCAAGAGACCCAGTACTTC. Translation: CASSQSGGSQETQYF.